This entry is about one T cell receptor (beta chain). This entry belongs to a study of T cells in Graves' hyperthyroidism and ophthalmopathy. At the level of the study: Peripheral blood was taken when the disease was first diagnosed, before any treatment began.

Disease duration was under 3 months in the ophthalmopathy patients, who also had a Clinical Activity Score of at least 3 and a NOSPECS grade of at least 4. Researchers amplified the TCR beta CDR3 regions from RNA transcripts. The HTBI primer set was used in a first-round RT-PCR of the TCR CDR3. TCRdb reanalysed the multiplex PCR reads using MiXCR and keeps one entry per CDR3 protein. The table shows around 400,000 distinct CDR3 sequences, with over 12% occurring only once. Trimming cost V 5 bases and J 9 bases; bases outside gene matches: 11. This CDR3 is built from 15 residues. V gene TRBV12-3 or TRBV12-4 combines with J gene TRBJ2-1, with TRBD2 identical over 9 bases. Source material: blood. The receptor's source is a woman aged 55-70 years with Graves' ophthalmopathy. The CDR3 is CASSPMLAGFSEQFF. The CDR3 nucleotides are TGTGCCAGCAGTCCGATGCTAGCGGGGTTCAGTGAGCAGTTCTTC.